The next 28 T cell receptor beta chains were all read from a single sample in a study of cytomegalovirus exposure and HLA in healthy donors. Both 60 Vbeta primers and 13 Jbeta primers went into the PCR. The protocol was immunoSEQ multiplex PCR, while the TCRdb copy is restricted to in-frame clones and leaves out a portion. The table records under 95,000 clones, roughly 75% of them present only once. The sample taken for sequencing was PBMCs. Receptors originate from a male donor in good health and CMV-seronegative.

This clone was observed a few times. The chain couples TRBV9 to TRBJ1-5, with 8 positions matching TRBD1. The CDR3 is 15 residues long. Germline V gene data show CDR1 as SGDLS and CDR2 as YYNGEE. With V trimmed by 0 bases and J by 3 bases, 2 bases remained unmatched. CDR3 sequence (DNA): TGTGCCAGCAGCGTAGGACAGGGGTACAATCAGCCCCAGCATTTT. It codes for CASSVGQGYNQPQHF.

V and J are TRBV4-2 and TRBJ2-3, with a possible D match to TRBD1 (6 bases). The CDR3 totals 18 residues. V dropped 4 bases and J dropped 2 bases, with 22 bases sitting between them. Germline V gene lookup returns CDR1 LGHNA and CDR2 YNFKEQ. CDR3 protein: CASSREPWKGESTDTQYF. The CDR3 DNA reads as TGTGCCAGCAGCCGAGAACCCTGGAAGGGGGAGTCCACAGATACGCAGTATTTT.

This clone appeared once. The chain couples TRBV10-3 to TRBJ2-7; 7 bases match TRBD1. CDR3 length: 14 amino acids. Germline V gene data show CDR1 as ENHRY and CDR2 as SYGVKD. V shed 2 bases and J 4 bases; nucleotides not matched to a gene: 5. The CDR3 protein is CAISERDRDYEQYF. The CDR3 bases are TGTGCCATCAGTGAGCGAGACAGGGATTACGAGCAGTACTTC.

This sequence joins TRBV5-6 and TRBJ1-2; 9 bases are a match to TRBD1. Trimming took 0 bases from V and 4 from J; bases not matched to a gene: 4. CDR1 and CDR2 from the germline V gene are SGHDT and YYEEEE. The CDR3 spans 15 residues. The CDR3 DNA sequence: TGTGCCAGCAGCTTGGGCCTGACAGGGGGCTATGGCTACACCTTC. Translating it yields CASSLGLTGGYGYTF.

This chain joins TRBV5-8 and TRBJ2-5, with D possibly being TRBD1 (6 bases). The CDR3 totals 16 residues. Germline V gene lookup returns CDR1 SGHTS and CDR2 YDEGEE. V was clipped by 0 bases and J by 4 bases, with 16 bases between them. Written as DNA, the CDR3 is TGTGCCAGCAGCTTGGCAAAACAGGGTTTCGGAGAGACCCAGTACTTC. Translating gives CASSLAKQGFGETQYF. Using reference TRBV5-8 and TRBJ2-5 for the parts outside the CDR3, the full variable domain is EAGVTQSPTHLIKTRGQQATLRCSPISGHTSVYWYQQALGLGLQFLLWYDEGEERNRGNFPPRFSGRQFPNYSSELNVNALELEDSALYLCASSLAKQGFGETQYFGPGTRLLVL.

The chain is built from TRBV2 and TRBJ2-5; 10 bases line up with TRBD2. The J segment lost 4 bases and the V segment lost 2 bases, leaving 16 bases of the junction unmatched. This CDR3 region has 19 residues. Germline CDR1 and CDR2: SNHLY and FYNNEI. In nucleotides, the CDR3 is TGTGCCAGCAGTGAAACCCGGGTTTGGGCTAGCGGGAGTCGAGAGACCCAGTACTTC. The encoded protein is CASSETRVWASGSRETQYF.

The rearrangement uses TRBV27 and TRBJ1-1; a possible D gene is TRBD1 (5 bases). This CDR3 region has 13 residues. The V end was cut by 4 bases, the J end by 6 bases, with 12 bases between. The germline gives CDR1 MNHEY, CDR2 SMNVEV (reference sequence). The CDR3 region has the DNA TGTGCCAGCAGTTGGGGCACGACCTCTGAAGCTTTCTTT. Its protein product is CASSWGTTSEAFF.

The chain combines TRBV6-1 with TRBJ1-2; 9 bases are shared with TRBD1. Germline V gene sequence: CDR1 MNHNS, CDR2 SASEGT. With V trimmed by 6 bases and J by 4 bases, 9 bases remained unmatched. This CDR3 has 15 amino acids. CDR3 residues: CASRATGGNLYGYTF. CDR3 DNA: TGTGCCAGCAGGGCGACAGGGGGGAACCTCTATGGCTACACCTTC.

The J gene is TRBJ2-3, the V gene TRBV6-5; no firm D call. The V end was cut by 0 bases, the J end by 4 bases, with 5 bases between. Germline V CDR1 and CDR2: MNHEY, SVGAGI. There are 13 residues in the CDR3. In DNA form, the CDR3 reads TGTGCCAGCAGTTACTCCCGGTCAGATACGCAGTATTTT. Translated: CASSYSRSDTQYF.

This clone turned up a few times. This chain joins TRBV11-3 and TRBJ2-1, with TRBD2 matching 8 bases. The ends lost 5 bases at V and 4 bases at J; junction bases unmatched: 10. In germline, CDR1 is SGHNT, CDR2 YENEEA. The CDR3 runs 16 residues. Written as DNA, the CDR3 is TGTGCCAGCAGCCTTGAGGGTAGCGGGGTATACAATGAGCAGTTCTTC. It yields the protein CASSLEGSGVYNEQFF.

The V call is TRBV4-2, the J call TRBJ2-2; 7 bases are shared with TRBD1. Germline V lookup: CDR1 LGHNA, CDR2 YNFKEQ. Losses at the gene ends were 4 bases for V and 1 base for J; bases not matched to a gene: 6. This CDR3 region has 16 residues. CDR3 DNA sequence: TGTGCCAGCAGCCGGGAAAGGGACAGGAACACCGGGGAGCTGTTTTTT. Amino acids: CASSRERDRNTGELFF.

The sample holds a few counts of this clone. The V call is TRBV5-4, the J call TRBJ2-1; 10 nucleotides line up with TRBD2. Germline values: CDR1 SGHNT, CDR2 YYREEE (reference sequence). V lost 4 bases and J lost 9; bases outside the gene matches: 7. The length of the CDR3 is 14 residues. The CDR3 bases are TGTGCCAGCAGCGGAGCGGGGGGGGTCGGTGAGCAGTTCTTC. Residues: CASSGAGGVGEQFF. Complete variable domain (other parts from reference TRBV5-4 and TRBJ2-1): ETGVTQSPTHLIKTRGQQVTLRCSSQSGHNTVSWYQQALGQGPQFIFQYYREEENGRGNFPPRFSGLQFPNYSSELNVNALELDDSALYLCASSGAGGVGEQFFGPGTRLTVL.

This chain uses TRBV19 with TRBJ1-5; 8 bases fit TRBD1. CDR1 LNHDA and CDR2 SQIVND come from the germline V gene (reference sequence). V lost 5 bases and J lost 6; bases outside the gene matches: 6. There are 14 residues in the CDR3. The CDR3 reads CASSLGQGPQPQHF. As DNA, the CDR3 is TGTGCCAGTAGTCTTGGACAGGGACCTCAGCCCCAGCATTTT.

The CDR3 DNA is TGTGCCAGCAGCTCTGATGGGGGCGCCAACGTCCTGACTTTC. Translated: CASSSDGGANVLTF. The V and J genes are TRBV7-8 and TRBJ2-6, with TRBD1 as a possible D gene (6 bases). Trimming removed 4 bases at V and 7 bases at J, with 11 bases between. The CDR3 spans 14 residues. Germline CDR1 SGHVS, CDR2 FQNEAQ.

The chain joins TRBV7-2 to TRBJ1-1; 11 nucleotides agree with TRBD1. There are 18 residues in the CDR3. In germline, CDR1 is SGHTA, CDR2 FQGNSA. The J segment lost 4 bases and the V segment lost 4 bases, leaving 14 bases of the junction unmatched. In DNA form, the CDR3 reads TGTGCCAGCAGCTCGATCGTAGGACAGGGGGCAGGGGGCACTGAAGCTTTCTTT. Amino acid sequence: CASSSIVGQGAGGTEAFF.

This rearrangement joins TRBV5-6 to TRBJ2-7; D possibly corresponds to TRBD2 (6 bases). The V gene lost 6 bases and the J gene lost 4 bases, with 20 bases spanning the gap. CDR1 is SGHDT, CDR2 YYEEEE, per germline. The CDR3 extends over 15 amino acids. The CDR3 region has the DNA TGTGCCAGCAAGAAACACGGCGGGATTGAGTACGAGCAGTACTTC. Residues: CASKKHGGIEYEQYF.

This clone showed up just once. The chain recombines TRBV6-4 with TRBJ1-1, with a tentative D call TRBD1 (6 bases). CDR1 MRHNA and CDR2 SNTAGT come from the germline V gene. The CDR3 is 13 amino acids. Trimming removed 6 bases at V and 1 base at J, with 9 bases between. The CDR3 bases are TGTGCCAGCAGGTACAGGGAGAACACTGAAGCTTTCTTT. This sequence encodes CASRYRENTEAFF.

This chain joins TRBV7-8 and TRBJ1-4, with 8 positions matching TRBD1. Per the germline V gene, CDR1 is SGHVS and CDR2 is FQNEAQ. This CDR3 comprises 15 residues. Trimming cost V 5 bases and J 4 bases; bases outside gene matches: 6. This CDR3 is CASSVNRGNNEKLFF. In DNA, the CDR3 is TGTGCCAGCAGCGTGAACAGGGGGAATAATGAAAAACTGTTTTTT.

This clone was recorded once. The chain has TRBV5-1 and TRBJ2-5, with 9 nucleotides matching TRBD2. Looked up from germline, CDR1 is SGHRS and CDR2 is YFSETQ. CDR3 size: 15 residues. Germline trimming cut 1 base from V and 2 bases from J; bases unmatched to any gene: 3. The CDR3 sequence is CASSLSSGAQETQYF. The CDR3 DNA sequence: TGCGCCAGCAGCTTGTCTAGCGGGGCGCAAGAGACCCAGTACTTC.

The chain is built from TRBV28 and TRBJ2-7; 7 positions match TRBD1. The CDR3 runs 14 residues. Germline V gene lookup returns CDR1 MDHEN and CDR2 SYDVKM. The V segment lost 6 bases and the J segment 2 bases; nucleotides outside the gene matches: 7. CDR3 protein: CASSQRQGTYEQYF. DNA for the CDR3: TGTGCCAGCAGCCAGAGACAGGGAACCTACGAGCAGTACTTC.

The chain carries TRBV7-9 and TRBJ2-1; 8 positions agree with TRBD1. CDR3 length: 13 amino acids. In germline, CDR1 is SEHNR, CDR2 FQNEAQ (reference sequence). V shed 6 bases, J shed 3 bases, and the junction held 1 base outside the gene matches. In DNA, the CDR3 is TGTGCCAGCAGAGGACAGGGCTACAATGAGCAGTTCTTC. It codes for CASRGQGYNEQFF. Combining the CDR3 with reference TRBV7-9 and TRBJ2-1 gives the whole variable domain DTGVSQNPRHKITKRGQNVTFRCDPISEHNRLYWYRQTLGQGPEFLTYFQNEAQLEKSRLLSDRFSAERPKGSFSTLEIQRTEQGDSAMYLCASRGQGYNEQFFGPGTRLTVL.

Only one count was recorded for this clone. This rearrangement joins TRBV6-1 to TRBJ1-5; 9 bases are a match to TRBD1. Germline V CDR1 and CDR2: MNHNS, SASEGT. The trim removed 7 bases at V and 2 bases at J, leaving 6 bases unmatched. The CDR3 is 15 residues long. The CDR3 region has the DNA TGTGCCAGCACCGCGGACAGGGGCGGCAATCAGCCCCAGCATTTT. Its translation is CASTADRGGNQPQHF.

The chain uses TRBV19 and TRBJ2-3; 8 nucleotides match TRBD2. Looked up from germline, CDR1 is LNHDA and CDR2 is SQIVND (reference sequence). The junction had 16 bases not matched to a gene; V was cut back by 5 bases and J by 6 bases. The CDR3 sequence is 17 residues long. The CDR3, as DNA: TGTGCCAGTAGTTTCCGGATACTAGCGGCTCGGGGGGATACGCAGTATTTT. It yields the protein CASSFRILAARGDTQYF.

The chain employs TRBV14 and TRBJ2-6; D call uncertain. The length of the CDR3 is 15 residues. V lost 3 bases, J lost 1 base, and 7 bases lay in between. Looked up from germline, CDR1 is SGHDN and CDR2 is FVKESK. CDR3 DNA sequence: TGTGCCAGCAGCCATTTCGTATCTGGGGCCAACGTCCTGACTTTC. Translation gives CASSHFVSGANVLTF.

Concerning this clone itself: At one end the junction does not follow the germline gene, possibly because of a read error. The rearrangement uses TRBV19 and TRBJ1-2, with 8 bases matching TRBD1. This CDR3 spans 13 amino acids. CDR1 and CDR2 from the germline V gene are LNHDA and SQIVND (reference sequence). Here the CDR3 reads CASSHDRGGGYPF. The DNA of the CDR3 is TGTGCCAGTAGTCATGACAGGGGAGGTGGCTACCCCTTC.

The rearrangement links TRBV7-8 to TRBJ2-6; TRBD2 agrees at 11 bases. From germline, CDR1 is SGHVS and CDR2 FQNEAQ. This CDR3 contains 17 residues. Trimming took 5 bases from V and 0 from J; bases not matched to a gene: 3. The CDR3 reads CASSISGRASGANVLTF. The CDR3 DNA follows: TGTGCCAGCAGCATTAGCGGGAGGGCCTCTGGGGCCAACGTCCTGACTTTC. Looking up the rest from reference TRBV7-8 and TRBJ2-6 gives the full variable domain: GAGVSQSPRYKVAKRGQDVALRCDPISGHVSLFWYQQALGQGPEFLTYFQNEAQLDKSGLPSDRFFAERPEGSVSTLKIQRTQQEDSAVYLCASSISGRASGANVLTFGAGSRLTVL.

This chain uses TRBV19 with TRBJ2-1; the match to TRBD2 covers 14 bases. The CDR3 is 17 amino acids. V shed 4 bases and J 8 bases; nucleotides not matched to a gene: 10. CDR1 is LNHDA, CDR2 SQIVND, per germline (reference sequence). Here the CDR3 reads CASSSPGLAGAPDEQFF. The CDR3 DNA is TGTGCCAGTAGTAGCCCGGGACTAGCGGGAGCCCCGGATGAGCAGTTCTTC.

The chain joins TRBV30 to TRBJ1-4, with D unresolved. Germline lookup yields CDR1 GTSNPN and CDR2 SVGIG (reference sequence). The CDR3 contains 14 residues. V dropped 2 bases and J dropped 7 bases, with 14 bases sitting between them. CDR3 in DNA: TGTGCCTGGAGTCCCACCCGGGTGGGTGAAAAACTGTTTTTT. Translated, it gives CAWSPTRVGEKLFF. The full variable domain, in which reference TRBV30 and TRBJ1-4 provide the parts outside the CDR3, is SQTIHQWPATLVQPVGSPLSLECTVEGTSNPNLYWYRQAAGRGLQLLFYSVGIGQISSEVPQNLSASRPQDRQFILSSKKLLLSDSGFYLCAWSPTRVGEKLFFGSGTQLSVL.